This T cell receptor beta chain was obtained from a study of T cells after yellow fever vaccination. TCRdb re-called the 5' RACE reads with MiXCR, one entry per CDR3 protein. In the table there are some 120,000 distinct CDR3 sequences, over 12% of which are singletons. This clonotype was detected a few times. The target antigen is unknown. Regarding the study as a whole: Abundant contaminating clonotypes from the bulk population could appear in FACS-sorted repertoires.

This CDR3 is built from 17 residues. Germline CDR1 is SGHDT and CDR2 is YYEEEE. Trimming cost V 0 bases and J 1 base; bases outside gene matches: 6. The material sequenced was CD8+ T cells sorted from PBMCs, taken 5 days after the yellow fever booster vaccination. V and J are TRBV5-6 and TRBJ2-2, with 7 nucleotides matching TRBD2. The source of this sequence is a young man who received the YFV17D yellow fever vaccine. The CDR3 DNA is TGTGCCAGCAGCTTGGAAGCCGGCGGGGGGAACACCGGGGAGCTGTTTTTT. Translation gives CASSLEAGGGNTGELFF.